Listed here is a single TCR beta chain. With V trimmed by 3 bases and J by 8 bases, 11 bases remained unmatched. The CDR3 spans 16 residues. The germline V gene has CDR1 SGHKS and CDR2 YYEKEE (reference sequence). This specimen comes from a study of cytomegalovirus exposure and HLA in healthy donors. With 60 Vbeta and 13 Jbeta primers, the PCR was carried out. TCRdb's copy holds only in-frame clones and misses some; the assay was immunoSEQ multiplex PCR. The table lists about 160,000 clones, over 75% of them singletons, with approximately 2% in the top ten. The sample comprised PBMCs. This sequence was found in a woman between 18 and 29 years old in good health and CMV-seronegative. This rearrangement joins TRBV5-5 to TRBJ1-4; 9 bases line up with TRBD1. CDR3 protein: CASSWSPGQGDEKLFF. DNA of the CDR3: TGTGCCAGCAGCTGGTCACCGGGACAGGGCGACGAAAAACTGTTTTTT.